What follows describes a single TCR beta chain. Its antigen remains undetermined. No much larger clone is present one base from it, and per-base qualities are unavailable. The CDR3 numbers 14 residues from cysteine through phenylalanine. The DNA shown is the 42-base CDR3, in frame from base 1. V lost 0 bases and J lost 8 bases; the stretch between them is 11 bases long. For CDR1 and CDR2, the germline V gene (reference sequence) lists LGHDT and YNNKEL. Around 10 placentae with a pathological diagnosis of high-grade villitis of unknown etiology were selected using the Amsterdam Criteria. Compared with both the control and infectious villitis groups, mothers with villitis of unknown etiology had significantly higher gravidity and parity as well as more prior miscarriages. Placentae were collected after delivery and examined grossly and histologically before archival tissue was selected. Five 10-micron scrolls were cut from each FFPE block, and DNA was then isolated using the AllPrep DNA/RNA FFPE Tissue kit. NanoDrop was used to check DNA concentration and purity, while a Bioanalyzer was used to assess RNA quality.

Amplification of TCR-beta CDR3 regions from genomic DNA was performed with the immunoSEQ v4 bias-controlled multiplex PCR assay, which was run blinded to group allocation. Reference gene primers were added alongside TCR-beta primers to estimate nucleated cell and T cell quantities per sample. Sequencing of the libraries was performed on an Illumina MiSeq with a 100-cycle paired-end protocol. Per the source publication's procedure: Diversity and richness were calculated in immunoSEQ Analyzer software; richness by iChao1, clonality based on Pielou evenness and Shannon diversity (0-1, higher means less diverse). CDR3 amino acid sequences with V/J genes were queried against VDJdb for CMV, EBV and influenza A specificities using confidence 3 and substitution 2. TCR-beta amino acid clonotype overlap between villitis of unknown etiology, infectious villitis and control repertoires was assessed with the Morisita-Horn index. TCRdb stores this immuneACCESS table with in-frame sequences only. Part of the clones is absent; in the studies checked, under half of the shortfall reflects unresolved V genes, and no reason is known for the rest. V and J calls and clone size are those listed in that table; D and trimming were worked out from the DNA. Here the sample has over a thousand clones; less than 85% occur a single time. The leading ten clones occupy more than 10% of the sample.

This specimen belongs to a study of T cells in placental villitis. In terms of the full investigation: Placental TCR-beta repertoires were compared across villitis of unknown etiology, gestational-age-matched unaffected controls, and infectious villitis in order to test an allograft-versus-infection hypothesis. Paper-wide results and their limitations: Small amounts of decidua were contained in the paraffin blocks, so some of the captured T cells, especially in controls, may have been decidual rather than villous infiltrates. Sequencing bulk tissue could not tell helper, regulatory or cytotoxic T cells apart, could not separate maternal from fetal T cells, and left out gamma-delta receptors. CMV-specific clone frequencies were higher in infectious CMV cases than in villitis of unknown etiology (around 0.011 vs 0.00099), which did not differ from controls. In villitis of unknown etiology, the expanded clones were mostly private to each individual placenta, which suggests that there was no single initiating antigen. Higher clonality was observed in villitis of unknown etiology placentae than in controls (median approximately 0.05 versus 0.006, p=0.0025), a finding indicative of clonal expansion.

The rearranged chain carries TRBV3-1 (or the pseudogene TRBV3-2) and TRBJ2-1, with the D segment possibly TRBD1 or TRBD2, each aligning over 6 bases. The TCR was taken from a human patient with villitis of unknown etiology; the placental T cells may come from both mother and fetus. Sequenced: placental tissue containing maternal and fetal cells. The encoded CDR3 is CASSQDPGAYEQFF. In nucleotides, the sequence is TGTGCCAGCAGCCAAGATCCGGGGGCGTATGAGCAGTTCTTC.